Sequencing of this T cell receptor (beta chain) was carried out in a study of blood T cell repertoires in COVID-19 (dated by TCRdb to 2020 to 2022). In the study overall: The collaborator samples originated in the United States, Italy and Spain and spanned the acute and convalescent phases of COVID-19. Where available, HLA class I and class II types were taken from metadata supplied by the sample provider and were not determined by assay-based typing. The samples were drawn from the first 160 participants of the ongoing ImmuneRACE study and from 1,254 subjects provided by 6 global collaborators. Nearly every sample came with metadata listing a de-identified subject ID, COVID-19 status, age in years and sex. The prospective study material was composed of cDNA or gDNA derived from T cells, B-cell-depleted T cells, or PBMCs. Deeply sampled blood TCRbeta repertoires from subjects exposed to, actively infected with, or recovered from COVID-19 were included in the dataset. The repertoires were made available in a free public database intended to serve as a resource for research on the immune response to SARS-CoV-2.

TCRbeta CDR3 regions were amplified from genomic DNA by means of the immunoSEQ Assay, a bias-controlled multiplex PCR. The authors' analysis ran thus. The number of nucleated cells in each sample was estimated from the amplification of reference gene primers within the assay. To quantify the absolute abundance of each unique TCRbeta CDR3 rearrangement, sequence reads were collapsed and filtered. For each sample, productive Simpson clonality was calculated as the square root of Simpson's diversity index across productive rearrangements. Here the immuneACCESS table is served through TCRdb, limited to in-frame sequences with V and J called. Missing clones are a known gap in these copies; in checked studies unresolved V genes cover under half, and the rest lacks a known reason. V, J and clone size reflect that table, while D and trimming were determined from the DNA. The table for this sample lists 90,000 to 100,000 clones; around 75% of them were counted only once. The ten biggest clones cover around 22% of the sample.

A word on this clone: The antigen this receptor binds is unknown. The sample holds no much larger clone one base away, and base qualities are not on file.

The collaborating institutions used their own protocols to collect whole blood in K2EDTA tubes. Collaborator samples were shipped for TCRbeta analysis as frozen whole blood, isolated PBMCs, or DNA extracted from either sample type. What the authors observed across the whole study: How much clinical and demographic metadata was included differed by source and by participant, and the metadata was provided uncurated.

The germline V gene (reference sequence) supplies CDR1 SGHAT and CDR2 FQDESV. Taken from cysteine to phenylalanine, the CDR3 has 15 residues. CDR3 DNA only is kept here, 45 bases in frame from base 1. V gives up 5 bases and J gives up 4 bases, and the segment between their germline ends measures 17 bases. This TCR was recovered from a man between 65 and 85 years old with acute or convalescent COVID-19. The material sequenced was peripheral blood. Rearrangement joined TRBV11-1 to TRBJ1-1; TRBD1 is a weak D gene call, 5 bases matching. The CDR3 has the sequence CASSQRGGTGTEAFF. The DNA sequence is given as TGTGCCAGCAGCCAAAGAGGCGGGACGGGCACTGAAGCTTTCTTT.